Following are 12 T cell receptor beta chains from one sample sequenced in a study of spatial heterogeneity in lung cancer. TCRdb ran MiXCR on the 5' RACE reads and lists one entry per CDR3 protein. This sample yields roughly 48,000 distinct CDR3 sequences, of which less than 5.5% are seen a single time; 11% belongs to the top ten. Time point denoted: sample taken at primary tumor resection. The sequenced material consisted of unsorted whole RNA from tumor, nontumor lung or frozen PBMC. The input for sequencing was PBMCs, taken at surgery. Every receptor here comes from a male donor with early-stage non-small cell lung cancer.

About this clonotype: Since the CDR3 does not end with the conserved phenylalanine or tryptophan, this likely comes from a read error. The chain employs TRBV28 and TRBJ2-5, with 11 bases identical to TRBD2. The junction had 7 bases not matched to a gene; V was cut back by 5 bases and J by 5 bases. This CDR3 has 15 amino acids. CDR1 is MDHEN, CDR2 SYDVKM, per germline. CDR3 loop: CASSTQTSGIETQYS. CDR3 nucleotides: TGTGCCAGCAGTACCCAGACTAGCGGGATTGAGACCCAGTACTCC.

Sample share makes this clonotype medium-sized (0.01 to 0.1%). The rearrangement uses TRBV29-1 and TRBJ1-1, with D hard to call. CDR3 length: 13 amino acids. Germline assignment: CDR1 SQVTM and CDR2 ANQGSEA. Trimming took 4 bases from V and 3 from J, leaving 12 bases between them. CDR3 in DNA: TGCAGCGTTGCAGGCCCTGGAGACACTGAAGCTTTCTTT. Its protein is CSVAGPGDTEAFF.

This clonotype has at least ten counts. CDR3 sequence (DNA): TGTGCCATCAGTGAGGGGAGGACTAACTATGGCTACACCTTC. Amino acids: CAISEGRTNYGYTF. The chain uses TRBV10-3 and TRBJ1-2; D is unresolved. V shed 2 bases and J shed 0 bases, with 7 bases lying between them. Germline values: CDR1 ENHRY, CDR2 SYGVKD. CDR3 length: 14 residues.

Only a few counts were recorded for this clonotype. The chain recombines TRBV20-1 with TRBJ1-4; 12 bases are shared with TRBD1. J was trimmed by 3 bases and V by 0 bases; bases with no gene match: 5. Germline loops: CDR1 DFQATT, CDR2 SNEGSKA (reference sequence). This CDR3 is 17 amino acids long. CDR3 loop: CSARDRDRGRPNEKLFF. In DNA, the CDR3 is TGCAGTGCTAGAGACCGGGACAGGGGGCGGCCTAATGAAAAACTGTTTTTT.

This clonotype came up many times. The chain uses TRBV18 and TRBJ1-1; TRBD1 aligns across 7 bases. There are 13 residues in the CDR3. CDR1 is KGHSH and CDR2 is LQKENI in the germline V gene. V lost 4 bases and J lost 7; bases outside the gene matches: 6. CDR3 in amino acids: CASSLRDSDEAFF. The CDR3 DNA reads TGTGCCAGCTCACTCCGGGACAGCGATGAAGCTTTCTTT.

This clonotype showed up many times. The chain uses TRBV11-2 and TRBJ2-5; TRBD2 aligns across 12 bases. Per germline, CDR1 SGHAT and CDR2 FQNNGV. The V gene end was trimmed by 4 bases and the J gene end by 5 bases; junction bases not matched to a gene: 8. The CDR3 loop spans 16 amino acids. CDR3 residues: CASSSLLAGGPETQYF. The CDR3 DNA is TGTGCCAGCAGCTCACTACTAGCGGGAGGTCCGGAGACCCAGTACTTC.

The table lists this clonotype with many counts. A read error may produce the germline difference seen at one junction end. CDR3 coding DNA: TGCGCCAGCACCCAACTAGCGGGCGTCCCCTACGAGCAGTACTTC. It yields the protein CASTQLAGVPYEQYF. The chain recombines TRBV4-1 with TRBJ2-7; the match to TRBD2 covers 9 bases. Germline loops: CDR1 MGHRA, CDR2 YSYEKL. This CDR3 is built from 15 residues.

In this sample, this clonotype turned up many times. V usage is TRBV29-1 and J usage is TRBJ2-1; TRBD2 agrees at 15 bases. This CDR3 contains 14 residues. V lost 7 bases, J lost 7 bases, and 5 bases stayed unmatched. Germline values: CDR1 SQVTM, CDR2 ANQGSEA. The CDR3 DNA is TGCAGCGCAGCGGGACTAGCGGGAGGAAATGAGCAGTTCTTC. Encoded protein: CSAAGLAGGNEQFF.

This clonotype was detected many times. CDR3: CASSLPTGQPGELFF. The CDR3 nucleotides are TGTGCCAGCAGCTTACCCACCGGACAGCCCGGGGAGCTGTTTTTT. The chain uses TRBV11-2 and TRBJ2-2; the D gene is possibly TRBD1 (6 bases). The CDR3 covers 15 residues. Germline values: CDR1 SGHAT, CDR2 FQNNGV. The V end was cut by 2 bases, the J end by 6 bases, with 13 bases between.

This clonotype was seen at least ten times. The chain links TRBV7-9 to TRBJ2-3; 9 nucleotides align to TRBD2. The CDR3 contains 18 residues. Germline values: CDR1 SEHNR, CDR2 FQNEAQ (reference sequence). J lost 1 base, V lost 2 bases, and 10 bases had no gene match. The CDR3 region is CASSLPPRLAGRTDTQYF. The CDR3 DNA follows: TGTGCCAGCAGCTTACCGCCCCGGCTAGCGGGACGCACAGATACGCAGTATTTT.

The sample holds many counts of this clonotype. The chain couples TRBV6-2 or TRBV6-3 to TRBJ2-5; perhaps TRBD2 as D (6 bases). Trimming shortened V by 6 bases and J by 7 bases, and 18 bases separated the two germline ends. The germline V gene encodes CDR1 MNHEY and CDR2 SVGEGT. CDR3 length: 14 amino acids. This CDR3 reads CASSLGLPHLTQYF. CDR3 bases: TGTGCCAGCAGCCTGGGACTCCCCCACTTGACCCAGTACTTC.

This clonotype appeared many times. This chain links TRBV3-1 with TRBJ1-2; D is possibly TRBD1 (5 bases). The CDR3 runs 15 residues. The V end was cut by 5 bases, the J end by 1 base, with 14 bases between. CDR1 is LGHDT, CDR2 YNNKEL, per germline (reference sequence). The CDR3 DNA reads TGTGCCAGCAGCAACGACAGACTAAGTAACTATGGCTACACCTTC. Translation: CASSNDRLSNYGYTF.